The clone carrying this TCR beta chain occurred once. These data come from a study of blood T cell repertoires in COVID-19. Across the whole study: Sample material is recorded as cDNA or gDNA derived from T cells, B-cell-depleted T cells, or PBMCs.

This CDR3 contains 15 residues. Germline V gene lookup returns CDR1 SGHRS and CDR2 YFSETQ. Between the trimmed V and J ends, which lost 0 bases and 5 bases, there was a span of 12 bases. Sequencing was performed with immunoSEQ multiplex PCR; in TCRdb, only in-frame clones are kept and a portion is missing. Here the sample spans fewer than 350,000 clones, approximately 88% being singletons. Participants' own reports of clinical history determined their cohort assignment. This clonotype was obtained from a man in his 60s who had recovered from COVID-19. This chain links TRBV5-1 with TRBJ2-4; TRBD2 is a possible D gene (6 bases). Specimen: PBMCs or T cells enriched from blood (not recorded which). DNA for the CDR3: TGCGCCAGCAGCTTGGAAACCGGGACTGAAAACATTCAGTACTTC. It translates to CASSLETGTENIQYF. Complete variable domain (other parts from reference TRBV5-1 and TRBJ2-4): KAGVTQTPRYLIKTRGQQVTLSCSPISGHRSVSWYQQTPGQGLQFLFEYFSETQRNKGNFPGRFSGRQFSNSRSEMNVSTLELGDSALYLCASSLETGTENIQYFGAGTRLSVL.